Each of the 14 T cell receptor beta chains below was sequenced from the same sample in a study of cytomegalovirus exposure and HLA in healthy donors. Primers included in the PCR were 60 Vbeta and 13 Jbeta primers. Using immunoSEQ multiplex PCR, the repertoire was profiled, and TCRdb retains in-frame clones only, with some absent. The repertoire holds under 200,000 clones, with 81% as singletons. Specimen: PBMCs. The receptors were sampled from a man aged 45 to 65 in good health and CMV-seropositive.

DNA for the CDR3: TGTGCCAGCAGTTTTGCCAGGGGCACTGAAGCTTTCTTT. Protein: CASSFARGTEAFF. The chain combines TRBV27 with TRBJ1-1; TRBD1 might be the D (6 bases). V lost 3 bases to trimming and J lost 4 bases, with 9 bases between them. Germline assignment: CDR1 MNHEY and CDR2 SMNVEV (reference sequence). The CDR3 contains 13 residues.

CDR3 protein: CATIPRQGADTQYF. The CDR3 DNA reads TGTGCCACCATCCCTCGGCAGGGTGCAGATACGCAGTATTTT. The chain is built from TRBV15 and TRBJ2-3; D may be TRBD1 (5 bases). The ends were cut back, 7 bases at V and 4 bases at J, with 15 bases in the middle. Germline-derived CDR1 and CDR2 are LNHNV and YYDKDF (reference sequence). This CDR3 spans 14 amino acids. Looking up the rest from reference TRBV15 and TRBJ2-3 gives the full variable domain: DAMVIQNPRYQVTQFGKPVTLSCSQTLNHNVMYWYQQKSSQAPKLLFHYYDKDFNNEADTPDNFQSRRPNTSFCFLDIRSPGLGDTAMYLCATIPRQGADTQYFGPGTRLTVL.

The chain employs TRBV13 and TRBJ2-3, with D tentatively TRBD2 (6 bases). The V end was cut by 4 bases, the J end by 2 bases, with 13 bases between. Germline V lookup: CDR1 PRHDT, CDR2 FYEKMQ (reference sequence). This CDR3 region has 15 residues. CDR3 protein: CASSSPGLNTDTQYF. The DNA of the CDR3 is TGTGCCAGCAGCTCCCCGGGACTTAACACAGATACGCAGTATTTT.

The chain uses TRBV11-2 and TRBJ2-1, with D possibly TRBD2 on 6 matching bases. The germline V gene has CDR1 SGHAT and CDR2 FQNNGV. Trimming took off 5 bases at V and 0 bases at J, with 14 bases between the two ends. The CDR3 totals 16 residues. The CDR3 protein is CASSPLRGSSYNEQFF. As DNA, the CDR3 is TGTGCCAGCAGCCCTTTACGGGGGAGCTCCTACAATGAGCAGTTCTTC.

This sequence joins TRBV18 and TRBJ2-7; D unresolved. CDR3 size: 14 residues. The germline gives CDR1 KGHSH, CDR2 LQKENI. The V gene lost 3 bases and the J gene lost 3 bases, with 12 bases spanning the gap. This CDR3 reads CASSPSSVNYEQYF. The CDR3 DNA reads as TGTGCCAGCTCACCTTCTTCGGTTAACTACGAGCAGTACTTC.

V is TRBV6-6 and J is TRBJ1-5, with 9 bases aligning to TRBD1. The CDR3 is 15 residues long. V lost 4 bases, J lost 4 bases, and 5 bases stayed unmatched. Looked up from germline, CDR1 is MNHNY and CDR2 is SVGAGI (reference sequence). The CDR3 bases are TGTGCCAGCAGTTTGGTGGGACAGGGTAATCAGCCCCAGCATTTT. Amino acids: CASSLVGQGNQPQHF.

This clone has more than one count but fewer than ten. This chain connects TRBV4-2 to TRBJ1-2; no clear D gene. Trimming took 0 bases from V and 8 from J, leaving 16 bases between them. This CDR3 has 15 amino acids. Per germline, CDR1 LGHNA and CDR2 YNFKEQ. The CDR3 protein is CASSQESEGYSGYTF. CDR3 in DNA: TGTGCCAGCAGCCAAGAGAGCGAGGGCTACTCGGGCTACACCTTC.

The chain links TRBV18 to TRBJ1-1; no firm D call. V dropped 4 bases and J dropped 1 base, with 7 bases sitting between them. This CDR3 spans 13 amino acids. CDR1 is KGHSH, CDR2 LQKENI, per germline. The DNA of the CDR3 is TGTGCCAGCTCACTAAACAAGAACACTGAAGCTTTCTTT. Translation gives CASSLNKNTEAFF.

V is TRBV30 and J is TRBJ2-7; 8 bases line up with TRBD1. V shed 2 bases and J 3 bases; nucleotides not matched to a gene: 6. The CDR3 loop spans 14 amino acids. Germline V gene lookup returns CDR1 GTSNPN and CDR2 SVGIG (reference sequence). CDR3 DNA: TGTGCCTGGAGTAAGGGGACAGGCGTCTACGAGCAGTACTTC. Translating gives CAWSKGTGVYEQYF.

There are a few counts of this clone. The chain carries TRBV5-4 and TRBJ2-7; D perhaps matches TRBD1 (5 bases). The CDR3 sequence is 14 residues long. Trimming removed 0 bases at V and 2 bases at J, with 9 bases between. Germline V lookup: CDR1 SGHNT, CDR2 YYREEE (reference sequence). For the CDR3, the DNA is TGTGCCAGCAGCTTGGAGGCAGGGACCTACGAGCAGTACTTC. This sequence encodes CASSLEAGTYEQYF.

V and J are TRBV5-4 and TRBJ2-3; maybe TRBD2 (5 bases). Germline V gene sequence: CDR1 SGHNT, CDR2 YYREEE (reference sequence). The CDR3 loop spans 14 amino acids. Trimming removed 0 bases from V and 6 bases from J, with 11 bases in between. The CDR3 sequence is CASSLEISVDTQYF. CDR3 nucleotide sequence: TGTGCCAGCAGCTTGGAAATTAGCGTTGATACGCAGTATTTT. Using reference TRBV5-4 and TRBJ2-3 for the parts outside the CDR3, the full variable domain is ETGVTQSPTHLIKTRGQQVTLRCSSQSGHNTVSWYQQALGQGPQFIFQYYREEENGRGNFPPRFSGLQFPNYSSELNVNALELDDSALYLCASSLEISVDTQYFGPGTRLTVL.

V is TRBV18 and J is TRBJ2-2; no definite D call. This CDR3 is built from 13 residues. V was shortened by 3 bases and J by 4 bases, with 6 bases between the two germline ends. The germline V gene encodes CDR1 KGHSH and CDR2 LQKENI. The CDR3 is CASSPLSTGELFF. The CDR3 bases are TGTGCCAGCTCACCCTTGTCCACCGGGGAGCTGTTTTTT.

This chain's CDR3 is CASSPGSSYNEQFF. The CDR3 coding sequence is TGTGCCAGCAGCCCCGGGAGCTCCTACAATGAGCAGTTCTTC. This sequence joins TRBV5-4 and TRBJ2-1; possibly TRBD2 for D (6 bases). The CDR3 totals 14 residues. Trimming cost V 4 bases and J 0 bases, with 8 bases left between them. CDR1 SGHNT and CDR2 YYREEE come from the germline V gene (reference sequence).

This rearrangement joins TRBV19 to TRBJ2-7, with D maybe TRBD1 (6 bases). This CDR3 is 15 amino acids long. CDR1 and CDR2 (germline): LNHDA, SQIVND (reference sequence). The V and J ends lost 5 bases and 2 bases respectively, with 16 bases between them. CDR3 amino acids: CASSPLSGQAYEQYF. The CDR3 DNA reads as TGTGCCAGTAGTCCCCTGTCGGGACAAGCCTACGAGCAGTACTTC.